This is a list of T cell receptor beta chains from one sample in a study of T cell responses to AZD1222 COVID-19 vaccine. Repertoires were generated with immunoSEQ multiplex PCR, while TCRdb's copy carries only in-frame clones and drops some. This table has tens of thousands of clones, more than 75% appearing once. Sequences were derived from peripheral blood, sampled 28 days after the second AZD1222 dose. The source of these receptors is an adult who received the AZD1222 COVID-19 vaccine. CDR3s include the opening cysteine and the closing phenylalanine or tryptophan. The order of the fields is D gene, clone size, V gene, J gene, CDR3 DNA, CDR3 protein. The D gene is left open where the match is weak. The listing skips clone size in some rows; elsewhere it reads once, few, many or a size class.

d_gene: TRBD1; abundance: .; v_gene: TRBV25-1; j_gene: TRBJ2-2; CDR3nt: TGTGCCAGCAGTAAGGGGGCGCGGACCGGGGAGCTGTTTTTT; CDR3aa: CASSKGARTGELFF
d_gene: TRBD1; abundance: .; v_gene: TRBV7-3; j_gene: TRBJ2-1; CDR3nt: TGTGCCAGCAGCCCCGGGACAGGGGGGGACAATGAGCAGTTCTTC; CDR3aa: CASSPGTGGDNEQFF
d_gene: .; abundance: .; v_gene: TRBV28; j_gene: TRBJ2-2; CDR3nt: TGTGCCAGCAGTTTCCTAGCGACCGGGGAGCTGTTTTTT; CDR3aa: CASSFLATGELFF
d_gene: .; abundance: .; v_gene: TRBV5-6; j_gene: TRBJ1-1; CDR3nt: TGTGCCAGCAGCCCCCCTGAGCTGAGCTTTATGAACACTGAAGCTTTCTTT; CDR3aa: CASSPPELSFMNTEAFF
d_gene: TRBD2; abundance: .; v_gene: TRBV11-2; j_gene: TRBJ2-3; CDR3nt: TGTGCCAGCAGCTCTAACCCGACTAGCGGGGATACGCAGTATTTT; CDR3aa: CASSSNPTSGDTQYF
d_gene: .; abundance: .; v_gene: TRBV7-2; j_gene: TRBJ1-5; CDR3nt: TGTGCCAGCAGCTCCCGGGGGGGAGGGCAGCCCCAGCATTTT; CDR3aa: CASSSRGGGQPQHF
d_gene: .; abundance: .; v_gene: TRBV29-1; j_gene: TRBJ1-3; CDR3nt: TGCAGCGTTGGAGTCAGCCAGTACTCTGGAAACACCATATATTTT; CDR3aa: CSVGVSQYSGNTIYF
d_gene: TRBD2; abundance: .; v_gene: TRBV6-1; j_gene: TRBJ2-1; CDR3nt: TGTGCCAGCAGTGACGGCACCGGACTAGCGGGGCGCGCCGTTACATTCTTC; CDR3aa: CASSDGTGLAGRAVTFF
d_gene: TRBD2; abundance: once; v_gene: TRBV19; j_gene: TRBJ2-7; CDR3nt: TGTGCCAGTAGTGCCCAAGCGGGGGGGTCCTACGAGCAGTACTTC; CDR3aa: CASSAQAGGSYEQYF
d_gene: TRBD1; abundance: .; v_gene: TRBV28; j_gene: TRBJ1-4; CDR3nt: TGTGCCATCGAATCCGGGGACAGGGAAAAACTGTTTTTT; CDR3aa: CAIESGDREKLFF
d_gene: TRBD2; abundance: .; v_gene: TRBV6-4; j_gene: TRBJ2-1; CDR3nt: TGTGCCAGCAGTGACTCGATGGGGGGGGACTACAATGAGCAGTTCTTC; CDR3aa: CASSDSMGGDYNEQFF
d_gene: .; abundance: .; v_gene: TRBV6-5; j_gene: TRBJ2-3; CDR3nt: TGTGCCAGCAAAAGGGCGGCCACACAAGCAGATACGCAGTATTTT; CDR3aa: CASKRAATQADTQYF
d_gene: TRBD1; abundance: once; v_gene: TRBV29-1; j_gene: TRBJ2-2; CDR3nt: TGCAGCGCCGACAGGGGTAACACCGGGGAGCTGTTTTTT; CDR3aa: CSADRGNTGELFF
d_gene: .; abundance: once; v_gene: TRBV5-6; j_gene: TRBJ2-2; CDR3nt: TGTGCCAGCAGCTTGTGGTACAGCGGGGAGCTGTTTTTT; CDR3aa: CASSLWYSGELFF
d_gene: .; abundance: .; v_gene: TRBV7-9; j_gene: TRBJ2-7; CDR3nt: TGTGCCAGCAGCTTAACGATGGGCTACGAGCAGTACTTC; CDR3aa: CASSLTMGYEQYF
d_gene: .; abundance: .; v_gene: TRBV5-1; j_gene: TRBJ1-4; CDR3nt: TGCGCCAGCAGCCATGACACAGCATATGAAAAACTGTTTTTT; CDR3aa: CASSHDTAYEKLFF
d_gene: .; abundance: .; v_gene: TRBV7-3; j_gene: TRBJ1-2; CDR3nt: TGTGCCAGCAGCTTATCTTTTGGGGAGGGCGGCTACACCTTC; CDR3aa: CASSLSFGEGGYTF
d_gene: .; abundance: .; v_gene: TRBV18; j_gene: TRBJ1-6; CDR3nt: TGTGCCAGCTCACCACCGGGAGGGACCCGGGGGCGCGGGGATTCACCCCTCCACTTT; CDR3aa: CASSPPGGTRGRGDSPLHF
d_gene: .; abundance: .; v_gene: TRBV28; j_gene: TRBJ1-5; CDR3nt: TGTGCCAGCAGTTTCACGGGTACACGGGAGGGGAGTCAGCCCCAGCATTTT; CDR3aa: CASSFTGTREGSQPQHF
d_gene: .; abundance: few; v_gene: TRBV2; j_gene: TRBJ2-7; CDR3nt: TGTGCCAGCAGTGCGGCCCTCTACGAGCAGTACTTC; CDR3aa: CASSAALYEQYF
d_gene: .; abundance: .; v_gene: TRBV30; j_gene: TRBJ2-7; CDR3nt: TGTGCCTGGAGTTCTATTGACGAGCAGTACTTC; CDR3aa: CAWSSIDEQYF
d_gene: .; abundance: .; v_gene: TRBV6-2/TRBV6-3; j_gene: TRBJ1-5; CDR3nt: TGTGCCAGCAGCCCCTGGGACCTCCGGAGAGCCCAGCATTTT; CDR3aa: CASSPWDLRRAQHF
d_gene: .; abundance: .; v_gene: TRBV6-1; j_gene: TRBJ1-6; CDR3nt: TGTGCCAGCAGTGAAGAATTTGCGCGGCGGGATTCACCCCTCCACTTT; CDR3aa: CASSEEFARRDSPLHF
d_gene: TRBD1; abundance: .; v_gene: TRBV11-3; j_gene: TRBJ2-6; CDR3nt: TGTGCCAGCAGCACCGGGACAGGTCTAGGCTCTGGGGCCAACGTCCTGACTTTC; CDR3aa: CASSTGTGLGSGANVLTF
d_gene: .; abundance: .; v_gene: TRBV7-3; j_gene: TRBJ2-2; CDR3nt: TGTGCCAGCAGCTTACCGCAGACTACCGCGGGCGGGGAGCTGTTTTTT; CDR3aa: CASSLPQTTAGGELFF
d_gene: .; abundance: .; v_gene: TRBV5-4; j_gene: TRBJ1-1; CDR3nt: TGTGCCAGCAGCCGAGGACGGACCAACACTGAAGCTTTCTTT; CDR3aa: CASSRGRTNTEAFF
d_gene: .; abundance: .; v_gene: TRBV28; j_gene: TRBJ1-3; CDR3nt: TGTGCCAGCCTTCAACAGAGACGGTTGGACACCATATATTTT; CDR3aa: CASLQQRRLDTIYF
d_gene: TRBD1; abundance: .; v_gene: TRBV12-3/TRBV12-4; j_gene: TRBJ1-2; CDR3nt: TGTGCCAGCAGTGGGACAGGGGACTATGGCTACACCTTC; CDR3aa: CASSGTGDYGYTF
d_gene: TRBD1; abundance: .; v_gene: TRBV9; j_gene: TRBJ1-2; CDR3nt: TGTGCCAGCAGCGTAGGGGACAGGGGCACAAACTATGGCTACACCTTC; CDR3aa: CASSVGDRGTNYGYTF
d_gene: .; abundance: .; v_gene: TRBV30; j_gene: TRBJ1-3; CDR3nt: TGTGCCTATGACAGGCACTCTGGAAACACCATATATTTT; CDR3aa: CAYDRHSGNTIYF
d_gene: TRBD2; abundance: .; v_gene: TRBV7-2; j_gene: TRBJ2-7; CDR3nt: TGTGCCAGCAGCTTGGGCGTAGCGGGGGCCCCCTACGAGCAGTACTTC; CDR3aa: CASSLGVAGAPYEQYF
d_gene: .; abundance: .; v_gene: TRBV27; j_gene: TRBJ2-5; CDR3nt: TGTGCCAGCAGGCAGGAGGGAGAGACCCAGTACTTC; CDR3aa: CASRQEGETQYF
d_gene: .; abundance: .; v_gene: TRBV6-1; j_gene: TRBJ1-5; CDR3nt: TGTGCCAGCAGTGAAACCTTGGGCTATAGCAATCAGCCCCAGCATTTT; CDR3aa: CASSETLGYSNQPQHF
d_gene: TRBD1; abundance: few; v_gene: TRBV6-5; j_gene: TRBJ1-6; CDR3nt: TGTGCCAGCAGTTACTCTGCAGGGGGAGGTAATTCACCCCTCCACTTT; CDR3aa: CASSYSAGGGNSPLHF
d_gene: .; abundance: once; v_gene: TRBV29-1; j_gene: TRBJ2-2; CDR3nt: TGCAGCGTTGAAAATTTTTTGAACACCGGGGAGCTGTTTTTT; CDR3aa: CSVENFLNTGELFF
d_gene: TRBD2; abundance: .; v_gene: TRBV30; j_gene: TRBJ2-1; CDR3nt: TGTGCCTGGAGTCTAGCGGGGGATGAGCAGTTCTTC; CDR3aa: CAWSLAGDEQFF
d_gene: .; abundance: .; v_gene: TRBV7-6; j_gene: TRBJ2-6; CDR3nt: TGTGCCAGCAGCTTAGTTGGTCCTCCCTCTGGGGCCAACGTCCTGACTTTC; CDR3aa: CASSLVGPPSGANVLTF
d_gene: TRBD2; abundance: .; v_gene: TRBV2; j_gene: TRBJ2-3; CDR3nt: TGTGCCAGCACTCCAGCGGGGAACACAGATACGCAGTATTTT; CDR3aa: CASTPAGNTDTQYF
d_gene: TRBD1; abundance: .; v_gene: TRBV7-3; j_gene: TRBJ1-2; CDR3nt: TGTGCCAGCAGCCCACGCAGGACAGGCTATGGCTACACCTTC; CDR3aa: CASSPRRTGYGYTF
d_gene: .; abundance: .; v_gene: TRBV11-2; j_gene: TRBJ1-1; CDR3nt: TGTGCCAGCAGCTTAGGAGGGGCTCGCACTGAAGCTTTCTTT; CDR3aa: CASSLGGARTEAFF